These 27 T cell receptor beta chains originate from one sample sequenced in a study of blood T cell repertoires in COVID-19 (dated by TCRdb to the early 2020s). The protocol used for the library was the immunoSEQ multiplex PCR assay. What TCRdb holds here is the immuneACCESS table cut down to in-frame rearrangements. Part of the clones is not present; checked against another copy, under half of the missing clones reflect an unresolved V gene, and the others are unexplained. For this sample the table gives under 30,000 clones, of which roughly three quarters were detected only once. Approximately 47% of the sample rests with the top ten. The specimen was peripheral blood. The source of these receptors is a woman aged 65 to 85 with acute or convalescent COVID-19.

This clone has only one observation. The V call is TRBV3-1 (or the pseudogene TRBV3-2), the J call TRBJ2-3; TRBD2 matches at 9 bases. The CDR3 totals 15 residues. Germline V gene sequence: CDR1 LGHDT, CDR2 YNNKEL (reference sequence). With 6 bases clipped from V and 0 bases from J, the junction kept 4 bases outside the gene matches. CDR3 DNA sequence: TGTGCCAGCAGGGAGACTAGCGGCAGCACAGATACGCAGTATTTT. Its protein is CASRETSGSTDTQYF.

The chain has TRBV7-3 and TRBJ2-2; D unclear. V lost 5 bases to trimming and J lost 4 bases, with 11 bases between them. Germline assignment: CDR1 SGHTA and CDR2 FQGTGA. The CDR3 totals 14 residues. The CDR3 DNA reads as TGTGCCAGCAGCCTTACAGTACCCACCGGGGAGCTGTTTTTT. It yields the protein CASSLTVPTGELFF. The full variable domain, rest sourced from reference TRBV7-3 and TRBJ2-2, is GAGVSQTPSNKVTEKGKYVELRCDPISGHTALYWYRQSLGQGPEFLIYFQGTGAADDSGLPNDRFFAVRPEGSVSTLKIQRTERGDSAVYLCASSLTVPTGELFFGEGSRLTVL.

The V call is TRBV28, the J call TRBJ2-6; possible D gene TRBD1, 5 bases. This CDR3 region has 16 residues. CDR1 is MDHEN and CDR2 is SYDVKM in the germline V gene. V lost 6 bases, J lost 2 bases, and 14 bases lay in between. The CDR3 nucleotides are TGTGCCAGCAGCCTTACAGGTTTGACTGGGGCCAACGTCCTGACTTTC. Translating it yields CASSLTGLTGANVLTF.

The chain couples TRBV9 to TRBJ2-3, with 10 bases lining up with TRBD2. This CDR3 spans 19 amino acids. Trimming at V came to 0 bases and at J to 0 bases, leaving 10 bases not matched to a gene. From germline, CDR1 is SGDLS and CDR2 YYNGEE. CDR3 nucleotide sequence: TGTGCCAGCAGCGTAGGAAATAGCGGGGGGACAACTAGCACAGATACGCAGTATTTT. Protein: CASSVGNSGGTTSTDTQYF.

This chain links TRBV5-1 with TRBJ2-2; 9 positions match TRBD1. From germline, CDR1 is SGHRS and CDR2 YFSETQ. With 2 bases clipped from V and 0 bases from J, the junction kept 8 bases outside the gene matches. The CDR3 length is 18 residues. The CDR3 bases are TGCGCCAGCAGCTTCGGACAGGGGCGTTCAGCGAACACCGGGGAGCTGTTTTTT. Residues: CASSFGQGRSANTGELFF.

Only a few counts were recorded for this clone. The chain combines TRBV29-1 with TRBJ2-3, with 7 bases identical to TRBD1. The germline CDR1 and CDR2 sequences are SQVTM and ANQGSEA. V dropped 2 bases and J dropped 0; count of bases not matched to a gene: 5. There are 15 residues in the CDR3. The CDR3 sequence: CSVERGGASTDTQYF. In DNA, the CDR3 is TGCAGCGTTGAACGAGGGGGCGCAAGCACAGATACGCAGTATTTT.

The CDR3 loop reads CASSQARNTGELFF. The CDR3 DNA follows: TGTGCCAGCAGCCAAGCCAGGAACACCGGGGAGCTGTTTTTT. The chain couples TRBV14 to TRBJ2-2; D gene uncertain. CDR3 length: 14 amino acids. Trimming took off 1 base at V and 1 base at J, with 4 bases between the two ends. Germline loops: CDR1 SGHDN, CDR2 FVKESK.

This clone is deemed medium-sized. The rearrangement links TRBV24-1 to TRBJ2-3; 11 bases agree with TRBD1. The length of the CDR3 is 16 residues. Trimming removed 4 bases from V and 2 bases from J; junction bases left unmatched: 4. CDR1 and CDR2 (germline): KGHDR, SFDVKD. The DNA of the CDR3 is TGTGCCACCAGTGACCGAGGACAGGGGGCCACAGATACGCAGTATTTT. This gives the protein CATSDRGQGATDTQYF.

The chain recombines TRBV5-1 with TRBJ2-2; 9 nucleotides match TRBD2. Germline V gene lookup returns CDR1 SGHRS and CDR2 YFSETQ. V lost 4 bases, J lost 7 bases, and 14 bases stayed unmatched. The CDR3 consists of 17 residues. The CDR3 DNA reads TGCGCCAGCAGCCGAAATCAGGGACTAGCTGGAGGCGGGGAGCTGTTTTTT. Its protein is CASSRNQGLAGGGELFF.

The chain links TRBV7-9 to TRBJ2-3, with 7 bases lining up with TRBD2. The CDR3 is 15 amino acids. The germline V gene has CDR1 SEHNR and CDR2 FQNEAQ (reference sequence). Trimming cost V 5 bases and J 2 bases; bases outside gene matches: 7. CDR3 in DNA: TGTGCCAGCAGCCCGGCGGCGGGAGTCACAGATACGCAGTATTTT. Amino acids: CASSPAAGVTDTQYF.

CDR3 sequence: CASSLGTTGNEQFF. CDR3 sequence (DNA): TGCGCCAGCAGCTTGGGGACCACGGGGAATGAGCAGTTCTTC. This chain links TRBV5-1 with TRBJ2-1, with D tentatively TRBD2 (5 bases). Deletions cut 0 bases from V and 7 bases from J, with 11 bases between. The germline V gene has CDR1 SGHRS and CDR2 YFSETQ. This CDR3 is built from 14 residues.

The chain links TRBV3-1 (or the pseudogene TRBV3-2) to TRBJ1-6; possible D gene TRBD1, 6 bases. The CDR3 is made up of 17 amino acids. V lost 0 bases, J lost 5 bases, and 14 bases lay in between. From germline, CDR1 is LGHDT and CDR2 YNNKEL (reference sequence). The CDR3 is CASSQDPRGANNSPLHF. CDR3 nucleotides: TGTGCCAGCAGCCAAGATCCCAGGGGCGCGAATAATTCACCCCTCCACTTT.

This clone was found a few times. This rearrangement joins TRBV11-2 to TRBJ2-3; weak D call: TRBD2 (6 bases). Germline V gives CDR1 SGHAT, CDR2 FQNNGV. The CDR3 has 16 amino acids. Trimming cost V 4 bases and J 1 base, with 15 bases left between them. CDR3 amino acids: CASSSPPSAGTDTQYF. CDR3 coding DNA: TGTGCCAGCAGCTCCCCTCCTAGCGCTGGCACAGATACGCAGTATTTT.

The genes are TRBV2 and TRBJ2-7; the match to TRBD2 covers 7 bases. The J segment lost 6 bases and the V segment lost 8 bases, leaving 10 bases of the junction unmatched. Germline V gene sequence: CDR1 SNHLY, CDR2 FYNNEI. The CDR3 loop spans 13 amino acids. For the CDR3, the DNA is TGTGCCAGCTGGGAGGGTGCAGCTCGCGAGCAGTACTTC. Translated, it gives CASWEGAAREQYF.

The chain links TRBV6-6 to TRBJ2-6, with D perhaps matching TRBD1 (6 bases). The CDR3 is 12 residues long. Germline CDR1 MNHNY, CDR2 SVGAGI (reference sequence). V lost 10 bases and J 8 bases, leaving 12 bases between the germline ends. The CDR3 nucleotides are TGTGCCACCCGGACAGTCTCCAACGTCCTGACTTTC. Residues: CATRTVSNVLTF.

V usage is TRBV18 and J usage is TRBJ2-3; tentatively, D is TRBD2 (6 bases). Germline V gives CDR1 KGHSH, CDR2 LQKENI. V gave up 4 bases and J gave up 1 base, with 12 bases separating them. The CDR3 is made up of 15 amino acids. In DNA form, the CDR3 reads TGTGCCAGCTCACTAGTCGAGCGGGGCACAGATACGCAGTATTTT. The encoded protein is CASSLVERGTDTQYF.

The V gene is TRBV23-1, the J gene TRBJ1-5; D unclear. TRBV23-1 is treated as an ORF (open reading frame) with a function not yet certain. V lost 1 base, J lost 7 bases, and 17 bases lay in between. The CDR3 extends over 16 amino acids. DNA of the CDR3: TGCGCCAGCAGTCAATGGAGGCAGGACCTCCGGCAGCCCCAGCATTTT. Its translation: CASSQWRQDLRQPQHF.

V usage is TRBV11-2 and J usage is TRBJ1-4, with a weak D call TRBD1 (5 bases). This CDR3 is built from 13 residues. The germline V and J ends were trimmed by 0 bases and 8 bases, with 7 bases remaining between them. Germline-derived CDR1 and CDR2 are SGHAT and FQNNGV. This CDR3 reads CASSLEAGEKLFF. Here the CDR3 DNA reads TGTGCCAGCAGCTTAGAAGCAGGGGAAAAACTGTTTTTT.

This clone appeared a single time. V and J are TRBV5-6 and TRBJ1-1, with TRBD1 matching 7 bases. The CDR3 has 16 residues. Germline-derived CDR1 and CDR2 are SGHDT and YYEEEE. J was trimmed by 1 base and V by 0 bases; bases with no gene match: 6. The CDR3 here is CASSLVSPGGNTEAFF. Written as DNA, the CDR3 is TGTGCCAGCAGCTTGGTTTCGCCAGGGGGGAACACTGAAGCTTTCTTT.

J is TRBJ1-2 and V is TRBV11-3, with no clear D. Germline V gene data show CDR1 as SGHNT and CDR2 as YENEEA. The CDR3 covers 15 residues. V lost 4 bases and J 0 bases, leaving 12 bases between the germline ends. The CDR3 DNA reads TGTGCCAGCAGCTCCTCTTCGGGAGCTAACTATGGCTACACCTTC. This codes for CASSSSSGANYGYTF.

The chain links TRBV12-3 or TRBV12-4 to TRBJ2-2; the D is unclear. The CDR3 loop spans 13 amino acids. V lost 5 bases and J 8 bases, leaving 12 bases between the germline ends. The CDR3 reads CASSARNGGELFF. In DNA, the CDR3 is TGTGCCAGCAGTGCCCGAAACGGGGGGGAGCTGTTTTTT.

The chain recombines TRBV3-1 (or the pseudogene TRBV3-2) with TRBJ1-2; tentatively, D is TRBD1 (5 bases). V was shortened by 2 bases and J by 4 bases, with 26 bases between the two germline ends. CDR1 and CDR2 from the germline V gene are LGHDT and YNNKEL (reference sequence). The CDR3 is 19 residues long. CDR3 sequence (DNA): TGTGCCAGCAGCCAACCCCGGAGGAGCTTGGGGGACTCAGGCTATGGCTACACCTTC. This encodes CASSQPRRSLGDSGYGYTF.

The gene calls are TRBV29-1 and TRBJ2-1; TRBD2 aligns across 7 bases. Germline V CDR1 and CDR2: SQVTM, ANQGSEA. This CDR3 is 14 amino acids long. The junction had 6 bases not matched to a gene; V was cut back by 5 bases and J by 2 bases. This chain's CDR3 is CSVLGGRPYNEQFF. The CDR3 DNA follows: TGCAGCGTTTTGGGCGGGAGACCCTACAATGAGCAGTTCTTC.

The chain links TRBV4-1 to TRBJ1-4, with D unresolved. Germline CDR1 and CDR2: MGHRA and YSYEKL. This CDR3 region has 16 residues. The V end was cut by 0 bases, the J end by 5 bases, with 13 bases between. DNA of the CDR3: TGCGCCAGCAGCCAAGAAAACTATGCTCTGAATGAAAAACTGTTTTTT. This encodes CASSQENYALNEKLFF.

The V call is TRBV4-3, the J call TRBJ1-1; weak D call: TRBD1 (5 bases). The V gene lost 4 bases and the J gene lost 5 bases, with 20 bases spanning the gap. The CDR3 has 16 residues. Per germline, CDR1 LGHNA and CDR2 YSLEER. The CDR3 loop is CASSPSRGRVRTEAFF. In DNA form, the CDR3 reads TGCGCCAGCAGCCCAAGTCGGGGGAGGGTGCGGACTGAAGCTTTCTTT.

The CDR3 region is CASSEVQDYEQYF. CDR3 sequence (DNA): TGCGCCAGCAGTGAAGTTCAGGATTACGAGCAGTACTTC. V is TRBV10-1 and J is TRBJ2-7; D gene ambiguous. The CDR3 is made up of 13 amino acids. Germline V gene sequence: CDR1 WNHNN, CDR2 SYGVQD (reference sequence). V was cut by 3 bases and J by 4 bases, with 10 bases left in between.

V usage is TRBV28 and J usage is TRBJ2-3, with D maybe TRBD2 (6 bases). The V end was cut by 6 bases, the J end by 0 bases, with 13 bases between. Looked up from germline, CDR1 is MDHEN and CDR2 is SYDVKM. The CDR3 spans 15 residues. The DNA for the CDR3 is TGTGCCAGCAGAACGGGACTCGTTAGCACAGATACGCAGTATTTT. Its protein product is CASRTGLVSTDTQYF.